This T cell receptor (beta chain) was identified in a study of blood T cell repertoires in COVID-19. Looking at the study overall: The United States, Italy and Spain supplied acute and convalescent COVID-19 samples.

The authors' processing: Amplifying reference gene primers gave estimates of nucleated cell counts. Data came from immunoSEQ multiplex PCR; TCRdb stores just in-frame clones and leaves some out. V and J calls and clone size follow that table, whereas D and trimming were derived from the DNA. The top ten clones hold approximately 20% of a sample with about 120,000 clones, roughly 89% of them seen once. The germline V and J ends were trimmed by 3 bases and 3 bases, with 17 bases remaining between them. Germline lookup yields CDR1 MGHRA and CDR2 YSYEKL. The CDR3 contains 17 residues. Sequenced: peripheral blood. The clonotype was recovered from a human donor with acute or convalescent COVID-19. The donor label of this sample is uncertain. J is TRBJ2-2 and V is TRBV4-1; TRBD2 is a possible D gene (5 bases). The CDR3 bases are TGCGCCAGCAGCCATCCCGTTAGGCTGAGGGACACCGGGGAGCTGTTTTTT. Encoded protein: CASSHPVRLRDTGELFF.